The clone carrying this TCR beta chain was detected a few times. The data were obtained in a study of metastatic and nonmetastatic thyroid tumors. No patient received treatment before thyroid surgery. This CDR3 comprises 16 residues. Trimming cost V 7 bases and J 4 bases, with 22 bases left between them. Via MiXCR, TCRdb re-called the PCR reads. The repertoire includes roughly 27,000 clones, around 25% of them detected once, and more than 12% sits in the top ten. The V call is TRBV12-3 or TRBV12-4, the J call TRBJ1-2; D not certain. The sequencing sample was made of blood. The TCR sequence derives from a female donor with papillary thyroid cancer or a benign thyroid nodule (not recorded which). Some clones in this sample may be carry-over from other donors' samples. CDR3 nucleotide sequence: TGTGCCAGCACCATACAGCGGGGAGCTAAGAGCTATGGCTACACCTTC. Its translation: CASTIQRGAKSYGYTF.